This TCR beta chain comes out of a study of Graves' ophthalmopathy and Graves' hyperthyroidism. Study results and limitations: Blood samples also showed most expanded thyroid clonotypes exceeding 0.001 frequency.

This CDR3 contains 13 residues. Looked up from germline, CDR1 is MNHNS and CDR2 is SASEGT. Amplifying from RNA transcripts, the study obtained TCR beta CDR3 regions. HTBI primers served in a first-round RT-PCR, which a second-round multiplex PCR followed. TCRdb called the multiplex PCR reads again in MiXCR, with one record for every CDR3 protein. The table lists about 220,000 distinct CDR3 sequences, 20% to 25% of them singletons, with approximately 40% in the top ten. In its sample, this clonotype was seen many times. Its specificity is unknown. The junction differs from germline at one of its ends, possibly a read error.

This clonotype was obtained from a woman in her 50s with Graves' ophthalmopathy. The specimen was peripheral blood. The chain combines TRBV6-1 with TRBJ2-7, with 8 bases lining up with TRBD1. The CDR3 reads CASSASPGGEQHF. Here the CDR3 DNA reads TGTGCCAGCAGCGCCAGCCCAGGGGGCGAGCAGCACTTC.